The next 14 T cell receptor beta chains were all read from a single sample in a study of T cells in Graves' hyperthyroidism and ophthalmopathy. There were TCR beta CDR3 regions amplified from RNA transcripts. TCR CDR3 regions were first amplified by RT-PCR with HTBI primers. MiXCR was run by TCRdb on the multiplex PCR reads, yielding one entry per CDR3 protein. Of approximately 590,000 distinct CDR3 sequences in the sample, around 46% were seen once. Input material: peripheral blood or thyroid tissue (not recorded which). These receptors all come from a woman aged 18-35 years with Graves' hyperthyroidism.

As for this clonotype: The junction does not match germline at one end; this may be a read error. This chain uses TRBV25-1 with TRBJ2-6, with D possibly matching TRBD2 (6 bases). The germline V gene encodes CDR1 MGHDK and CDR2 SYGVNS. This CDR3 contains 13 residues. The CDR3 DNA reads TGTGCCAGCAGTGAATGGCGGGCGGGGACTGAAGCTTTC. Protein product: CASSEWRAGTEAF.

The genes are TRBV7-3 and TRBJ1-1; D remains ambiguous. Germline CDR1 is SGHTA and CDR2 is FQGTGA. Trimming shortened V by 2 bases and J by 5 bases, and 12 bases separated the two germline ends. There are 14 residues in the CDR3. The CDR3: CASSLVGLRTEAFF. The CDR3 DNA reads TGTGCCAGCAGCTTAGTGGGGTTACGGACTGAAGCTTTCTTT. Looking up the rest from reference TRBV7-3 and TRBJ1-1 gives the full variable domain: GAGVSQTPSNKVTEKGKYVELRCDPISGHTALYWYRQSLGQGPEFLIYFQGTGAADDSGLPNDRFFAVRPEGSVSTLKIQRTERGDSAVYLCASSLVGLRTEAFFGQGTRLTVV.

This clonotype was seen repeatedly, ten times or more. Here the CDR3 reads CAITAGTSGGGPYEQYF. Written as DNA, the CDR3 is TGTGCCATCACTGCCGGGACTAGCGGGGGGGGTCCCTACGAGCAGTACTTC. V gene TRBV10-3 combines with J gene TRBJ2-7; 16 bases match TRBD2. Germline V lookup: CDR1 ENHRY, CDR2 SYGVKD. Trimming at V came to 7 bases and at J to 2 bases, leaving 8 bases not matched to a gene. There are 17 residues in the CDR3.

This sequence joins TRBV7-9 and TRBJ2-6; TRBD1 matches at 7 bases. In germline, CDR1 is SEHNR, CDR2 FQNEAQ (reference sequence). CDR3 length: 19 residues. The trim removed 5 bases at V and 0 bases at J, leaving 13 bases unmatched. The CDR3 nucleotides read TGTGCCAGCAGCCACCTGACAGGGAGTCCACTCTCTGGGGCCAACGTCCTGACTTTC. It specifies CASSHLTGSPLSGANVLTF.

The CDR3: CASSGGTGPSPLHF. The DNA of the CDR3 is TGTGCCAGCAGTGGGGGGACAGGGCCTTCACCCCTCCACTTT. This chain links TRBV25-1 with TRBJ1-6, with TRBD1 matching 9 bases. The CDR3 has 14 residues. J lost 9 bases, V lost 4 bases, and 4 bases had no gene match. Germline lookup yields CDR1 MGHDK and CDR2 SYGVNS.

Here the CDR3 DNA reads TGTGCCAGCCACCCGGCAGCCTTAAGCAATCAGCCCCAGCATTTT. Translating gives CASHPAALSNQPQHF. The chain couples TRBV19 to TRBJ1-5; D unresolved. The CDR3 loop spans 15 amino acids. V was shortened by 9 bases and J by 1 base, with 16 bases between the two germline ends. Germline values: CDR1 LNHDA, CDR2 SQIVND (reference sequence).

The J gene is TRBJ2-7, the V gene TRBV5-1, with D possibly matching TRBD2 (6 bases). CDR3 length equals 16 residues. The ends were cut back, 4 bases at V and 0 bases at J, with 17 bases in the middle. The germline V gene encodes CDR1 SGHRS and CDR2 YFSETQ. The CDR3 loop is CASSQGWGEPSYEQYF. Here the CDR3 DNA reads TGCGCCAGCAGCCAAGGGTGGGGGGAGCCCTCCTACGAGCAGTACTTC.

In nucleotides, the CDR3 is TGTGCCAGCATCCGGACAGGGACAGAAGATGGCTACACCTTC. Translation gives CASIRTGTEDGYTF. The chain links TRBV2 to TRBJ1-2; 8 bases agree with TRBD1. The CDR3 contains 14 residues. The V gene end was trimmed by 7 bases and the J gene end by 6 bases; junction bases not matched to a gene: 10. The germline gives CDR1 SNHLY, CDR2 FYNNEI.

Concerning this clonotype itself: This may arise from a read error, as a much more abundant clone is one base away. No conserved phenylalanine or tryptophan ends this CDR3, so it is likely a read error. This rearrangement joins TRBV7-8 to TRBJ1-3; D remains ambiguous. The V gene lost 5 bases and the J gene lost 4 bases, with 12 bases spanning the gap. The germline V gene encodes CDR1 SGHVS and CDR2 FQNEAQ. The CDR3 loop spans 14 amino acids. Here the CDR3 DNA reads TGTGCCAGCAGCCCGGGAGTAGCCGGAAACACCATATATTCT. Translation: CASSPGVAGNTIYS.

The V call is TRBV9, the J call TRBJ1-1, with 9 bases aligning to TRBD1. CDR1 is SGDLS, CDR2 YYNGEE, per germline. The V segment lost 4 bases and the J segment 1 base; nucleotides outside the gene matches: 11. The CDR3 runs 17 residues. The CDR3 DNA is TGTGCCAGCAGCTTGTACAGGGGGCACGACCCGAACACTGAAGCTTTCTTT. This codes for CASSLYRGHDPNTEAFF.

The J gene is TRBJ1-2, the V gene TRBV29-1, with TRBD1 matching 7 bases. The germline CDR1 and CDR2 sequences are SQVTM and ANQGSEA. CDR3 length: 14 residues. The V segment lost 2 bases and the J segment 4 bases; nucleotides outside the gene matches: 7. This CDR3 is CSVEPTTGIYGYTF. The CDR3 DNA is TGCAGCGTTGAACCAACGACAGGGATCTATGGCTACACCTTC.

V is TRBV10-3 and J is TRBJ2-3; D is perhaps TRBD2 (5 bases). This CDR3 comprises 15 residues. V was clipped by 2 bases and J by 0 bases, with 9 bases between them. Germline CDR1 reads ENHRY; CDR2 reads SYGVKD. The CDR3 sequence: CAISEGELSTDTQYF. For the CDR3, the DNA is TGTGCCATCAGTGAGGGGGAGCTTAGCACAGATACGCAGTATTTT.

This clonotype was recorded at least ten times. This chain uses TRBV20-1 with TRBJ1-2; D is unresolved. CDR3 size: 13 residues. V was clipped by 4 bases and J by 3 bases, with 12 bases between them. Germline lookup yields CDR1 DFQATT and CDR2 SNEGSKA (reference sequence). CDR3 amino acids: CSAKGYVDYGYTF. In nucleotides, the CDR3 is TGCAGTGCTAAGGGTTACGTGGACTATGGCTACACCTTC.

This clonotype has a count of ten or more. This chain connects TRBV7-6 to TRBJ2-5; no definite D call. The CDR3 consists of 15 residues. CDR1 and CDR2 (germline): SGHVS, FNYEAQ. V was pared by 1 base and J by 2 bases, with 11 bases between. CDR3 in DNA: TGTGCCAGCAGCTTAGAGTGGGCGGAACAAGAGACCCAGTACTTC. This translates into CASSLEWAEQETQYF.